These 19 T cell receptor beta chains came from one sample sequenced in a study. Via MiXCR, TCRdb re-called the RT-PCR reads, giving one row per CDR3 protein. The top ten hold 3.6% of the sample, which has about 680,000 distinct CDR3 sequences, more than 13% seen once. The sample consisted of memory CD4+ T cells from blood. These receptors all stem from a female donor in good health, serving as a healthy control.

This clonotype was seen a few times. This rearrangement joins TRBV6-2 or TRBV6-3 to TRBJ1-1; the D gene is possibly TRBD1 (6 bases). Germline values: CDR1 MNHEY, CDR2 SVGEGT. V was clipped by 6 bases and J by 5 bases, with 13 bases between them. CDR3 size: 13 residues. The CDR3 DNA sequence: TGTGCCAGCAGAACCCAGACAGGAACTGAAGCTTTCTTT. Translation gives CASRTQTGTEAFF.

This clonotype has ten or more counts. The V gene is TRBV12-3 or TRBV12-4, the J gene TRBJ2-3; TRBD2 matches at 7 bases. The ends lost 9 bases at V and 0 bases at J; junction bases unmatched: 3. The length of the CDR3 is 13 residues. The CDR3 here is CASGRASTDTQYF. The CDR3 DNA reads TGTGCCAGTGGGAGGGCTAGCACAGATACGCAGTATTTT.

This clonotype has a count of ten or more. This chain uses TRBV7-2 with TRBJ1-1, with TRBD1 matching over 11 bases. This CDR3 contains 15 residues. V was pared by 1 base and J by 3 bases, with 1 base of the junction left unmatched. CDR1 SGHTA and CDR2 FQGNSA come from the germline V gene. The CDR3 coding sequence is TGTGCCAGCAGCTTAGTGGGACAGGGGGACACTGAAGCTTTCTTT. Its protein is CASSLVGQGDTEAFF.

The chain couples TRBV5-1 to TRBJ2-1; TRBD1 agrees at 10 bases. This CDR3 is built from 15 residues. Germline CDR1 SGHRS, CDR2 YFSETQ. V shed 4 bases and J 1 base; nucleotides not matched to a gene: 2. CDR3 sequence reads: CASSKGQGSYNEQFF. The CDR3 DNA is TGCGCCAGCAGCAAGGGACAGGGGTCCTACAATGAGCAGTTCTTC.

The V and J genes are TRBV27 and TRBJ2-1; TRBD1 is a possible D gene (6 bases). The V gene lost 7 bases and the J gene lost 0 bases, with 22 bases spanning the gap. From germline, CDR1 is MNHEY and CDR2 SMNVEV (reference sequence). The CDR3 runs 18 residues. CDR3 region: CASTTINSWGHSYNEQFF. Here the CDR3 DNA reads TGTGCCAGCACCACCATAAATTCATGGGGGCACTCCTACAATGAGCAGTTCTTC.

This chain connects TRBV5-4 to TRBJ2-1; 11 nucleotides align to TRBD2. After removal of 0 bases from V and 7 bases from J, the junction contained 12 bases not matched to a gene. Germline-derived CDR1 and CDR2 are SGHNT and YYREEE (reference sequence). CDR3 length: 18 residues. The CDR3 DNA follows: TGTGCCAGCAGCTTGGCGAGACTAGCGGGAAGCCAAGGGAATGAGCAGTTCTTC. It encodes CASSLARLAGSQGNEQFF.

This clonotype was counted between two and nine times. The chain links TRBV7-2 to TRBJ2-7; D unclear. The CDR3 loop spans 13 amino acids. Germline CDR1 is SGHTA and CDR2 is FQGNSA. Trimming left V 5 bases short and J 6 bases short, with 14 bases between. The CDR3: CASSPHPVFEQYF. CDR3 DNA sequence: TGTGCCAGCAGCCCTCATCCGGTTTTCGAGCAGTACTTC.

This clonotype was detected a few times. The rearrangement uses TRBV2 and TRBJ2-5, with a weak D call TRBD1 (5 bases). CDR3 length: 13 residues. V lost 8 bases and J lost 5, with 15 bases in between. CDR1 is SNHLY and CDR2 is FYNNEI in the germline V gene. CDR3 amino acids: CASGRTPKETQYF. The CDR3 DNA is TGTGCCAGCGGCCGGACACCCAAGGAGACCCAGTACTTC.

This clonotype was seen only a few times. The chain joins TRBV15 to TRBJ1-6, with a possible D match to TRBD1 (6 bases). The germline CDR1 and CDR2 sequences are LNHNV and YYDKDF (reference sequence). The V end lost 1 base, the J end lost 5 bases, and 6 bases lay between the germline ends. CDR3 size: 14 residues. The CDR3 DNA follows: TGTGCCACCAGCAGAGGGGACAATAATTCACCCCTCCACTTT. Its translation is CATSRGDNNSPLHF.

Many counts were recorded for this clonotype. This sequence joins TRBV10-3 and TRBJ2-7; no clear D. Germline-derived CDR1 and CDR2 are ENHRY and SYGVKD. This CDR3 has 14 amino acids. V was shortened by 10 bases and J by 3 bases, with 19 bases between the two germline ends. The CDR3 spells CATLDPVSIYEQYF. CDR3 DNA sequence: TGTGCCACGCTGGACCCCGTTTCGATCTACGAGCAGTACTTC.

This chain links TRBV20-1 with TRBJ2-1; D gene unclear. V lost 6 bases, J lost 0 bases, and 15 bases lay in between. CDR1 is DFQATT, CDR2 SNEGSKA, per germline (reference sequence). This CDR3 has 15 amino acids. CDR3 sequence (DNA): TGCAGTGCACCCCCCCGAGGAAGCTCCTACAATGAGCAGTTCTTC. Protein: CSAPPRGSSYNEQFF.

The chain has TRBV7-2 and TRBJ2-1; 7 bases agree with TRBD1. The CDR3 covers 15 residues. Germline CDR1 and CDR2: SGHTA and FQGNSA. The V segment lost 2 bases and the J segment 1 base; nucleotides outside the gene matches: 2. CDR3 DNA sequence: TGTGCCAGCAGCTTAATGACAGGGTCCTACAATGAGCAGTTCTTC. Amino acid sequence: CASSLMTGSYNEQFF.

The chain links TRBV7-8 to TRBJ1-5; 7 nucleotides agree with TRBD1. The CDR3 loop spans 16 amino acids. Germline V gene sequence: CDR1 SGHVS, CDR2 FQNEAQ. Germline trimming cut 5 bases from V and 0 bases from J; bases unmatched to any gene: 7. The DNA of the CDR3 is TGTGCCAGCAGCCCAATGACAGGGTTTAGCAATCAGCCCCAGCATTTT. Residues: CASSPMTGFSNQPQHF.

The chain combines TRBV10-1 with TRBJ2-2; D uncertain. Germline values: CDR1 WNHNN, CDR2 SYGVQD (reference sequence). Between the trimmed V and J ends, which lost 1 base and 0 bases, there was a span of 9 bases. This CDR3 is 16 amino acids long. The CDR3 region is CASSECQYANTGELFF. The CDR3 DNA reads as TGCGCCAGCAGTGAGTGCCAGTACGCGAACACCGGGGAGCTGTTTTTT.

This clonotype came up a few times. The rearrangement links TRBV6-5 to TRBJ2-5; 7 positions agree with TRBD2. CDR1 and CDR2 from the germline V gene are MNHEY and SVGAGI. With V trimmed by 2 bases and J by 7 bases, 7 bases remained unmatched. CDR3 size: 14 residues. CDR3 sequence: CASSYPYPGGTQYF. As DNA, the CDR3 is TGTGCCAGCAGTTACCCGTACCCGGGGGGGACCCAGTACTTC.

This chain uses TRBV27 with TRBJ1-3; D remains unclear. CDR1 is MNHEY, CDR2 SMNVEV, per germline (reference sequence). The CDR3 runs 15 residues. The V end was cut by 8 bases, the J end by 0 bases, with 14 bases between. CDR3: CASYKDFPSGNTIYF. The DNA for the CDR3 is TGTGCCAGCTATAAGGACTTTCCCTCTGGAAACACCATATATTTT.

This clonotype was seen at least ten times. The genes are TRBV20-1 and TRBJ2-5; D possibly corresponds to TRBD1 (6 bases). This CDR3 contains 14 residues. The germline gives CDR1 DFQATT, CDR2 SNEGSKA (reference sequence). V was pared by 3 bases and J by 1 base, with 12 bases between. Here the CDR3 reads CSASGRGLQETQYF. The CDR3 region has the DNA TGCAGTGCTAGTGGCAGGGGTCTCCAAGAGACCCAGTACTTC.

V and J are TRBV11-3 and TRBJ2-1, with 7 nucleotides matching TRBD2. CDR3 length: 16 amino acids. CDR1 is SGHNT, CDR2 YENEEA, per germline. V lost 0 bases and J lost 3; bases outside the gene matches: 5. CDR3 sequence reads: CASSLDPGRGYNEQFF. The CDR3 region has the DNA TGTGCCAGCAGCTTAGACCCGGGGAGGGGCTACAATGAGCAGTTCTTC.

This clonotype was observed a handful of times. The chain combines TRBV5-1 with TRBJ2-7; D is unclear. Germline CDR1 and CDR2: SGHRS and YFSETQ. CDR3 length: 14 residues. V lost 0 bases and J lost 6, with 13 bases in between. The DNA of the CDR3 is TGCGCCAGCAGCTTGGTCAGTTTGATTGGCGAGCAGTACTTC. It translates to CASSLVSLIGEQYF.